This T cell receptor beta chain comes out of a study of blood T cell repertoires in COVID-19 (dated by TCRdb to the early 2020s). At the level of the whole study: Samples covering the acute and convalescent phases of COVID-19 were provided by collaborators in the United States, Italy and Spain. The prospective study material was composed of cDNA or gDNA derived from T cells, B-cell-depleted T cells, or PBMCs. The dataset comprised deeply sampled blood TCRbeta repertoires from subjects exposed to, actively infected with, or recovered from COVID-19. A freely available public database, intended as a resource for researchers studying the immune response to SARS-CoV-2, is where the repertoires were released. The samples were drawn from two sources: the first 160 participants of the ongoing ImmuneRACE study, and 950 to 1,500 subjects contributed by 6 global collaborators. A de-identified subject ID, COVID-19 status, age in years and sex were almost always included in the sample metadata. Where HLA class I and class II types were available, the types were taken from metadata supplied by the sample provider, not from assay-based typing.

The immunoSEQ Assay, a bias-controlled multiplex PCR, was used to amplify TCRbeta CDR3 regions from genomic DNA. Concerning the study's data processing: Nucleated cell counts per sample were estimated from amplification of reference gene primers within the assay. Sequence reads were collapsed and filtered to measure the absolute abundance of every unique TCRbeta CDR3 rearrangement. For each sample, productive Simpson clonality was calculated as the square root of Simpson's diversity index across productive rearrangements. TCRdb limited this immuneACCESS table to in-frame rearrangements with V and J called. A share of clones is missing; checked studies link under half to unresolved V genes, and the rest is unexplained. The V and J calls and clone size come from that table; D and trimming were worked out from the DNA. This sample gives hundreds of thousands of clones in total; 75% to 85% of them show up just once. 4.3% of the sample lies in the top ten.

This clone is a singleton in its sample. Its antigen is still unknown. No quality values exist for individual bases; no much larger clone is one base distant. What the authors observed across the whole study: How much clinical and demographic metadata was included differed by source and by participant, and the metadata was provided uncurated.

Participants in the prospective study were aged roughly 18 to 90 years, lived in about two dozen United States geographic areas, and enrolled through a virtual design. To assign participants to cohorts, the prospective study relied on clinical history that participants themselves reported in a screening survey and a study questionnaire. Mobile phlebotomists in the prospective study collected whole blood, serum and a nasopharyngeal or oropharyngeal swab from every participant. Participants in the prospective study had the option to provide additional blood draws and questionnaires over an approximately 2-month period. Before DNA extraction, prospective study blood samples were shipped either frozen or at room temperature. The receptor was derived from a man aged 25 to 40 with acute COVID-19. The sample consisted of PBMCs or T cells enriched from blood (not recorded which).

The CDR3 in this case is CASSYRYSSYNEQFF. The DNA sequence is TGTGCCAGCAGTTACCGTTATAGCTCCTACAATGAGCAGTTCTTC. The chain is encoded by TRBV27 joined to TRBJ2-1, with the D gene not clear enough to name. V loses 4 bases of germline sequence and J loses 0 bases, and the interval between the two ends is 10 bases. The CDR3, cysteine through phenylalanine, is 15 amino acids long. The retained sequence is limited to the CDR3, 45 bases, with the frame set at the first base. From the germline V gene (reference sequence), CDR1 is MNHEY and CDR2 is SMNVEV.